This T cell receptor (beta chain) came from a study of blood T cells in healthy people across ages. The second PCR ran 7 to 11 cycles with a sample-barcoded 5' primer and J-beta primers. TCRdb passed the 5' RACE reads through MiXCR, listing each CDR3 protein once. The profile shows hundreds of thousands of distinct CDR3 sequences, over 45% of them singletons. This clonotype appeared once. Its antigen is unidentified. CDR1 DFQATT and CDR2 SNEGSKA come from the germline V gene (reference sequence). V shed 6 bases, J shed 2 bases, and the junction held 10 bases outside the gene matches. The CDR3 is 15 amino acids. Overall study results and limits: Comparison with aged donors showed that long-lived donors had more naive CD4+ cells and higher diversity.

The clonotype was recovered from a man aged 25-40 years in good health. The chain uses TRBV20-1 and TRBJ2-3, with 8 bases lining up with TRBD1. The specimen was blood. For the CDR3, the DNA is TGCAGTGCCTTGAGCCGGGACAGGAACACAGATACGCAGTATTTT. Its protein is CSALSRDRNTDTQYF.